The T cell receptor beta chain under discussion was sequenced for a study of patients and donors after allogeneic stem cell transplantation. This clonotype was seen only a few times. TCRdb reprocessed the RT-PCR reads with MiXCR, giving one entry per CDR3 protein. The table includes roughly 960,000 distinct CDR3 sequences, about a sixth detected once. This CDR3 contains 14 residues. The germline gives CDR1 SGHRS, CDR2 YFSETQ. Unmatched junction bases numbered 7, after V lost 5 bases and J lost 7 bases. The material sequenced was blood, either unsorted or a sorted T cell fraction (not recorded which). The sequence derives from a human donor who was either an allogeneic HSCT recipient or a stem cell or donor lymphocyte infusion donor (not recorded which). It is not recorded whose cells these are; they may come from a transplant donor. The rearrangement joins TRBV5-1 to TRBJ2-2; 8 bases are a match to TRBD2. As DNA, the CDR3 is TGCGCCAGCAGTCGGCGGGAGGCAAACGGGGAGCTGTTTTTT. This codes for CASSRREANGELFF. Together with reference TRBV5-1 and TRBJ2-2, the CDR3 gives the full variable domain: KAGVTQTPRYLIKTRGQQVTLSCSPISGHRSVSWYQQTPGQGLQFLFEYFSETQRNKGNFPGRFSGRQFSNSRSEMNVSTLELGDSALYLCASSRREANGELFFGEGSRLTVL.